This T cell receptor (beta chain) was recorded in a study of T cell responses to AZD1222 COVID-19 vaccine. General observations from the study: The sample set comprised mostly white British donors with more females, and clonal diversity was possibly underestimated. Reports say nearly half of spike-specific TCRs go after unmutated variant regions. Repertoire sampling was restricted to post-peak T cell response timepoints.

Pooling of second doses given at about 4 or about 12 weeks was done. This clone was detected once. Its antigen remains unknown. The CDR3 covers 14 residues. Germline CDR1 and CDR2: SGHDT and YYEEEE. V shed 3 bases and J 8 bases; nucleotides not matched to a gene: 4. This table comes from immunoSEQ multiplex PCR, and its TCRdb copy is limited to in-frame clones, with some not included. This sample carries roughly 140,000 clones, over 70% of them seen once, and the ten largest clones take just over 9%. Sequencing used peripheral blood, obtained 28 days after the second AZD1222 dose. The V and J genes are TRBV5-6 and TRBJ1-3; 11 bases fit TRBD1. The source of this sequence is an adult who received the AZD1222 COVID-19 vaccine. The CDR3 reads CASSSGQGAYTIYF. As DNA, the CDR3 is TGTGCCAGCAGCTCCGGACAGGGGGCATACACCATATATTTT.